This is a list of T cell receptor beta chains from one sample in a study of CXCR3-negative and CXCR3-positive naive CD8 T cells. TCRdb re-called the 5' RACE reads, yielding one record per CDR3 amino acid sequence without DNA. The ten top clones account for about 8%, within a sample of about 40,000 distinct CDR3 sequences. Input material: memory CD8+ T cells from blood. The receptor set was obtained from a human donor in good health. Some clones in this sample may be carry-over from other donors' samples. Both conserved end residues are part of each CDR3.

J gene,V gene,CDR3 protein
TRBJ2-1,TRBV29-1,CRVTQRAYNEQFF
TRBJ2-1,TRBV7-9,CASSLREDEQFF
TRBJ2-2,TRBV3-1,CASSLRVAGGPVAGELFF
TRBJ2-3,TRBV20-1,CSAAPVATDTQYF
TRBJ2-1,TRBV10-3,CAISESLPGQNYLEQFF
TRBJ2-1,TRBV15,CATSNRDRPLRQFF
TRBJ1-2,TRBV12-3/TRBV12-4,CASSHSVRGYTF
TRBJ1-1,TRBV29-1,CSVTGAAEAFF
TRBJ1-1,TRBV11-3,CASSLDQGITEAFF
TRBJ2-7,TRBV13,CASSYRNSYEQYF
TRBJ1-1,TRBV6-5,CASAGPNTEAFF
TRBJ2-1,TRBV4-2,CASSRGTDRGSFEQFF
TRBJ2-1,TRBV12-3/TRBV12-4,CASREGPRVNNEQFF
TRBJ2-4,TRBV7-2,CASSLSGQAKNIQYF
TRBJ1-1,TRBV15,CATSRDRAEGTEAFF
TRBJ2-1,TRBV29-1,CSVVTSGSVYNEQFF
TRBJ2-3,TRBV5-1,CASSLGGNPDTQYF
TRBJ1-5,TRBV6-2/TRBV6-3,CASSYGDAAQPQHF
TRBJ2-4,TRBV6-1,CASSEPRASRVEGYIQYF
TRBJ1-5,TRBV4-2,CASSQDVGMNQPQHF
TRBJ2-5,TRBV12-3/TRBV12-4,CASSLGVETQYF
TRBJ2-7,TRBV29-1,CSVGQANYEQYF
TRBJ2-3,TRBV7-6,CVSSPPEGTTSTDTQYF
TRBJ1-2,TRBV4-3,CASSQDLGTGEGYTF
TRBJ2-5,TRBV29-1,CSVTQGTDRLVETQYF
TRBJ2-7,TRBV3-1,CASSQESPGSYEQYF
TRBJ2-7,TRBV28,CASTWDDSYEQYF
TRBJ1-1,TRBV7-3,CASSFLPTGGSDGEAFF
TRBJ1-1,TRBV6-2/TRBV6-3,CASSYAGHGAEAFF
TRBJ2-5,TRBV7-9,CASSVLAGGRETQYF
TRBJ2-1,TRBV7-3,CASSSGHQDVNEQFF
TRBJ2-4,TRBV29-1,CSVPGPGAIQYF
TRBJ2-1,TRBV7-3,CASSLTASDYNEQFF
TRBJ2-7,TRBV4-1,CASSHAPGSSTYEQYF
TRBJ2-3,TRBV14,CASSQGGGWDTQYF
TRBJ2-7,TRBV6-5,CASSPRDTSSYEQYF
TRBJ2-4,TRBV11-2,CASSSSYGRDASGNF